The 11 T cell receptor beta chains reported below all come from one sample, sequenced in a study of blood T cell repertoires in COVID-19. Repertoires were generated with immunoSEQ multiplex PCR, while TCRdb's copy carries only in-frame clones and drops some. The sample shows 150,000 or so clones, 70% to 90% of them seen only once. Sequenced input: peripheral blood. These TCRs come from a woman aged 55-69 years with COVID-19, enrolled during active disease.

CDR3 protein: CASSYSRGGLDEQYF. The DNA of the CDR3 is TGTGCCAGCAGTTACTCGAGGGGGGGGTTGGACGAGCAGTACTTC. The chain is built from TRBV6-5 and TRBJ2-7, with D tentatively TRBD2 (7 bases). Trimming shortened V by 0 bases and J by 5 bases, and 14 bases separated the two germline ends. Germline V gene data show CDR1 as MNHEY and CDR2 as SVGAGI. The CDR3 covers 15 residues.

The chain links TRBV19 to TRBJ1-2; D gene uncertain. Deletions cut 4 bases from V and 4 bases from J, with 10 bases between. Germline V CDR1 and CDR2: LNHDA, SQIVND (reference sequence). The CDR3 spans 13 residues. DNA for the CDR3: TGTGCCAGTAGTAACCTGCGGTTCTATGGCTACACCTTC. Amino acid sequence: CASSNLRFYGYTF.

The chain is built from TRBV10-2 and TRBJ2-7; 13 nucleotides line up with TRBD2. This CDR3 is 14 amino acids long. Germline CDR1 reads WSHSY; CDR2 reads SAAADI. With V trimmed by 8 bases and J by 0 bases, 1 base remained unmatched. The CDR3 DNA sequence: TGCGCCAGCCGGACTAGCGGGGGCTCCTACGAGCAGTACTTC. Protein: CASRTSGGSYEQYF.

The gene calls are TRBV4-2 and TRBJ1-2, with D possibly being TRBD1 (6 bases). The CDR3 totals 16 residues. Per the germline V gene, CDR1 is LGHNA and CDR2 is YNFKEQ. V lost 2 bases to trimming and J lost 8 bases, with 21 bases between them. CDR3 sequence (DNA): TGTGCCAGCAGCCAACCAAGGGGACATCAAGGCGGGGGCTACACCTTC. Amino acid sequence: CASSQPRGHQGGGYTF.

The V gene is TRBV7-3, the J gene TRBJ1-2; 8 bases agree with TRBD1. Per germline, CDR1 SGHTA and CDR2 FQGTGA. V lost 5 bases, J lost 7 bases, and 6 bases stayed unmatched. The CDR3 loop spans 13 amino acids. The CDR3 DNA sequence: TGTGCCAGCAGCGCCGGACAGGGCGGTGGCTACACCTTC. Protein: CASSAGQGGGYTF. Looking up the rest from reference TRBV7-3 and TRBJ1-2 gives the full variable domain: GAGVSQTPSNKVTEKGKYVELRCDPISGHTALYWYRQSLGQGPEFLIYFQGTGAADDSGLPNDRFFAVRPEGSVSTLKIQRTERGDSAVYLCASSAGQGGGYTFGSGTRLTVV.

J is TRBJ2-7 and V is TRBV7-3, with D possibly being TRBD2 (6 bases). CDR1 SGHTA and CDR2 FQGTGA come from the germline V gene. V shed 2 bases and J shed 7 bases, with 15 bases lying between them. The CDR3 is 14 amino acids. The DNA for the CDR3 is TGTGCCAGCAGCTTATCGCCCGACGCGGGGGAGCAGTACTTC. Residues: CASSLSPDAGEQYF. The entire variable domain, with the rest obtained from reference TRBV7-3 and TRBJ2-7, is as follows: GAGVSQTPSNKVTEKGKYVELRCDPISGHTALYWYRQSLGQGPEFLIYFQGTGAADDSGLPNDRFFAVRPEGSVSTLKIQRTERGDSAVYLCASSLSPDAGEQYFGPGTRLTVT.

This clone was seen once. This chain connects TRBV20-1 to TRBJ2-7; perhaps TRBD2 as D (6 bases). The V and J ends lost 5 bases and 5 bases respectively, with 10 bases between them. The CDR3 has 11 residues. Germline V gene data show CDR1 as DFQATT and CDR2 as SNEGSKA (reference sequence). In DNA form, the CDR3 reads TGCAGTGCTCGGCCGGGAGACGAGCAGTACTTC. Encoded protein: CSARPGDEQYF.

The rearrangement uses TRBV12-3 or TRBV12-4 and TRBJ1-2; D may be TRBD1 (5 bases). This CDR3 is built from 12 residues. V dropped 6 bases and J dropped 4 bases, with 9 bases sitting between them. The CDR3 region has the DNA TGTGCCAGCAGGGGGCCGGCCTATGGCTACACCTTC. Residues: CASRGPAYGYTF.

This clone is a singleton in its sample. This rearrangement joins TRBV4-3 to TRBJ1-1; 11 bases match TRBD1. Germline CDR1 is LGHNA and CDR2 is YSLEER. After removal of 3 bases from V and 7 bases from J, the junction contained 7 bases not matched to a gene. CDR3 length: 15 residues. The CDR3 coding sequence is TGCGCCAGCAGCCAGTCGGACAGGGGGCCGGTTGAAGCTTTCTTT. It yields the protein CASSQSDRGPVEAFF.

Here the CDR3 DNA reads TGTGCCAGCAGTCTAGCAGTAAATCAGCCCCAGCATTTT. Amino acids: CASSLAVNQPQHF. The V gene is TRBV7-7, the J gene TRBJ1-5; D gene uncertain. V lost 6 bases and J 4 bases, leaving 10 bases between the germline ends. The germline gives CDR1 SSHAT, CDR2 FNYEAQ (reference sequence). This CDR3 is built from 13 residues.

The rearrangement uses TRBV4-1 and TRBJ2-7; a possible D gene is TRBD2 (6 bases). The ends were cut back, 1 base at V and 5 bases at J, with 15 bases in the middle. This CDR3 has 15 residues. CDR1 is MGHRA, CDR2 YSYEKL, per germline. DNA of the CDR3: TGCGCCAGCAGCCAAGTGAAGGAGGGCGTTAACGAGCAGTACTTC. Its translation is CASSQVKEGVNEQYF.